Sequencing of this T cell receptor beta chain was carried out in a study of T cell responses to AZD1222 COVID-19 vaccine. Generated by immunoSEQ multiplex PCR, the TCRdb table keeps only in-frame clones and is missing some. Of 120,000 or so clones listed, more than 80% are singletons. This CDR3 comprises 13 residues. The germline V gene has CDR1 WNHNN and CDR2 SYGVQD (reference sequence). V shed 2 bases and J shed 1 base, with 6 bases lying between them. The rearrangement uses TRBV10-1 and TRBJ2-7; no clear D. The TCR comes from an adult in good health. The input for sequencing was peripheral blood, taken on day 0 of AZD1222 vaccination. Here the CDR3 reads CASSEGSSYEQYF. As DNA, the CDR3 is TGCGCCAGCAGTGAGGGCAGTTCCTACGAGCAGTACTTC.